The text below deals with one TCR beta chain. Its antigen is not identified. This sample is drawn from a study of OX40 agonist ivuxolimab in advanced cancers. About the research overall: Subjects had a mean age of about 57 years, with a range of 23 to 79; around 84% were male. Study-level findings and limits: In the expanded peripheral T cells, antigen specificity was never determined. Averaged across samples, CD8+ T cells carried more expanded clones than CD4+ did.

Some clones are missing from TCRdb's copy, which holds only in-frame ones; the method was immunoSEQ multiplex PCR. The data show 92,000 or so clones, 80% to 90% seen once. This CDR3 spans 15 amino acids. Germline values: CDR1 GTSNPN, CDR2 SVGIG (reference sequence). V dropped 5 bases and J dropped 8; count of bases not matched to a gene: 10. The sample consisted of CD4+ or CD8+ T cells sorted from blood, taken in a trial of the OX40 agonist ivuxolimab. The receptor's source is an adult with an advanced solid tumor such as melanoma, head and neck, liver or kidney cancer. The V and J genes are TRBV30 and TRBJ1-5, with 12 bases aligning to TRBD1. The CDR3 here is CAWGSGQGAYEPQHF. For the CDR3, the DNA is TGTGCCTGGGGGTCGGGACAGGGGGCGTATGAGCCCCAGCATTTT.